What follows are 29 T cell receptor beta chains derived from one specimen sequenced in a study of Graves' ophthalmopathy and Graves' hyperthyroidism. Amplified material comprised TCR beta CDR3 regions derived from RNA transcripts. First-round RT-PCR employed HTBI primers, with a second-round multiplex PCR after it. TCRdb re-called the multiplex PCR reads with MiXCR, one entry per CDR3 protein. The table shows some 380,000 distinct CDR3 sequences, with just over 15% occurring only once. The sequenced sample was peripheral blood. The receptors originated from a woman under 30 with stable Graves' hyperthyroidism.

The chain couples TRBV5-1 to TRBJ1-1; no clear D. V was shortened by 7 bases and J by 1 base, with 17 bases between the two germline ends. Per germline, CDR1 SGHRS and CDR2 YFSETQ. This CDR3 region has 15 residues. Here the CDR3 reads CASRASWGRNTEAFF. The CDR3 nucleotides read TGCGCCAGCCGAGCTTCCTGGGGTAGGAACACTGAAGCTTTCTTT.

There are many counts of this clonotype. The chain carries TRBV6-2 or TRBV6-3 and TRBJ2-7; no reliable D call. The CDR3 length is 14 residues. Germline lookup yields CDR1 MNHEY and CDR2 SVGEGT. V lost 7 bases and J lost 1, with 14 bases in between. CDR3 sequence (DNA): TGTGCCAGCATTCAAATGGAGCATTCCTACGAGCAGTACTTC. It is translated as CASIQMEHSYEQYF.

Concerning this clonotype: This may be a read error: a much more frequent sequence differs by one nucleotide. The chain has TRBV27 and TRBJ2-5; tentatively, D is TRBD2 (6 bases). The CDR3 consists of 15 residues. Germline V gene lookup returns CDR1 MNHEY and CDR2 SMNVEV (reference sequence). V was trimmed by 6 bases and J by 11 bases, leaving 25 bases between them. The CDR3, as DNA: TGTGCCAGCAGCCACCTACCAGGGACTGACTCATCTCAGTACTTC. It translates to CASSHLPGTDSSQYF.

This clonotype came up many times. The genes are TRBV11-2 and TRBJ1-1; D may be TRBD1 (5 bases). This CDR3 is 16 amino acids long. Trimming left V 5 bases short and J 0 bases short, with 16 bases between. The germline V gene has CDR1 SGHAT and CDR2 FQNNGV. In nucleotides, the CDR3 is TGTGCCAGCAGCCTCAAACGACAGCTTATGAACACTGAAGCTTTCTTT. Translating gives CASSLKRQLMNTEAFF.

There are many counts of this clonotype. The chain recombines TRBV7-2 with TRBJ2-2; no clear D gene. CDR1 SGHTA and CDR2 FQGNSA come from the germline V gene. The length of the CDR3 is 12 residues. Trimming removed 3 bases from V and 7 bases from J, with 6 bases in between. CDR3: CASSLFGGELFF. CDR3 sequence (DNA): TGTGCCAGCAGCTTGTTTGGCGGGGAGCTGTTTTTT.

Comment on this clonotype: A much larger clone sits a single nucleotide away, making a read error possible. A read error is likely, as this CDR3 ends without the conserved phenylalanine or tryptophan. CDR3 region: CASSPGTPLEQYL. Here the CDR3 DNA reads TGTGCCAGCAGTCCCGGGACTCCCCTCGAGCAGTACTTG. The V gene is TRBV6-1, the J gene TRBJ2-7, with TRBD2 as a possible D gene (6 bases). Germline lookup yields CDR1 MNHNS and CDR2 SASEGT. The V end was cut by 5 bases, the J end by 6 bases, with 14 bases between. There are 13 residues in the CDR3.

This clonotype appeared many times. The chain uses TRBV10-1 and TRBJ1-2; 9 bases align to TRBD1. V lost 0 bases to trimming and J lost 4 bases; unmatched junction nucleotides: 9. This CDR3 is 17 amino acids long. Germline V gene lookup returns CDR1 WNHNN and CDR2 SYGVQD (reference sequence). CDR3 in amino acids: CASSESPAGQGTYGYTF. Here the CDR3 DNA reads TGCGCCAGCAGTGAGTCACCTGCCGGACAGGGGACCTATGGCTACACCTTC.

This clonotype came up many times. The CDR3 nucleotides are TGTGCCAGCAGTGAACGGCAGGGCAGGGAGACCCAGTACTTC. Its protein product is CASSERQGRETQYF. The chain combines TRBV6-1 with TRBJ2-5; D might be TRBD1 (5 bases). Deletions cut 2 bases from V and 5 bases from J, with 12 bases between. The CDR3 covers 14 residues. Germline V gives CDR1 MNHNS, CDR2 SASEGT.

The table lists this clonotype with many counts. The genes are TRBV19 and TRBJ1-3; 7 nucleotides line up with TRBD1. This CDR3 region has 12 residues. The germline CDR1 and CDR2 sequences are LNHDA and SQIVND (reference sequence). DNA of the CDR3: TGTGTCTCACAGGGGAACGAAAACACCATATATTTT. Its translation: CVSQGNENTIYF.

This chain links TRBV5-1 with TRBJ2-7, with a tentative D call TRBD2 (5 bases). Germline V gene lookup returns CDR1 SGHRS and CDR2 YFSETQ. The V gene lost 5 bases and the J gene lost 2 bases, with 11 bases spanning the gap. This CDR3 is 13 amino acids long. In DNA, the CDR3 is TGCGCCAGCAGTGTGGACTTCGCCTACGAGCAGTACTTC. Amino acid sequence: CASSVDFAYEQYF.

The sample holds many counts of this clonotype. The chain couples TRBV25-1 to TRBJ2-5; D is perhaps TRBD2 (5 bases). The V and J ends lost 4 bases and 2 bases respectively, with 11 bases between them. The length of the CDR3 is 14 residues. Germline CDR1 MGHDK, CDR2 SYGVNS. This CDR3 is CASSGVGVQETQYF. The DNA of the CDR3 is TGTGCCAGCAGTGGAGTCGGGGTACAAGAGACCCAGTACTTC.

This clonotype has more than one count but fewer than ten. The chain couples TRBV3-1 to TRBJ1-1, with 7 bases aligning to TRBD1. J lost 4 bases, V lost 3 bases, and 23 bases had no gene match. Germline V gene data show CDR1 as LGHDT and CDR2 as YNNKEL (reference sequence). This CDR3 is built from 20 residues. The CDR3 sequence is CASSHSILGQLVTQGTEAFF. As DNA, the CDR3 is TGTGCCAGCAGCCACAGTATTCTGGGACAGCTAGTGACGCAGGGCACTGAAGCTTTCTTT.

This chain links TRBV6-1 with TRBJ1-5; D not resolved. In germline, CDR1 is MNHNS, CDR2 SASEGT. V gave up 5 bases and J gave up 7 bases, with 18 bases separating them. The CDR3 sequence is 15 residues long. CDR3 protein: CASSLPSRVIQPQHF. Here the CDR3 DNA reads TGTGCCAGCAGTCTCCCCTCTCGCGTTATACAGCCCCAGCATTTT.

V and J are TRBV13 and TRBJ2-3; TRBD2 matches at 11 bases. Germline loops: CDR1 PRHDT, CDR2 FYEKMQ (reference sequence). The length of the CDR3 is 15 residues. V lost 3 bases and J lost 5; bases outside the gene matches: 4. The CDR3 DNA is TGTGCCAGCAGCTTGTCTAGCGGGGGGCAAGATACGCAGTATTTT. It yields the protein CASSLSSGGQDTQYF.

This clonotype was counted at least ten times. The V and J genes are TRBV6-2 or TRBV6-3 and TRBJ1-1; 10 bases align to TRBD1. The ends lost 5 bases at V and 4 bases at J; junction bases unmatched: 4. Germline values: CDR1 MNHEY, CDR2 SVGEGT. The CDR3 covers 14 residues. For the CDR3, the DNA is TGTGCCAGCAGTCTGACAGGGGGCACCACTGAAGCTTTCTTT. Translated: CASSLTGGTTEAFF.

In its sample, this clonotype was seen a few times. The chain recombines TRBV11-3 with TRBJ1-2; the D is unclear. V gave up 2 bases and J gave up 0 bases, with 10 bases separating them. The CDR3 covers 15 residues. The germline gives CDR1 SGHNT, CDR2 YENEEA. This CDR3 reads CASSLSNSPNYGYTF. The CDR3 region has the DNA TGTGCCAGCAGCTTAAGCAACAGTCCTAACTATGGCTACACCTTC.

This clonotype has a count of ten or more. The V gene is TRBV5-1, the J gene TRBJ1-5, with TRBD1 as a possible D gene (6 bases). Trimming shortened V by 4 bases and J by 0 bases, and 8 bases separated the two germline ends. The CDR3 is 14 residues long. The V gene's germline CDR1 is SGHRS and CDR2 YFSETQ. This chain's CDR3 is CASSPGVSNQPQHF. The CDR3 DNA follows: TGCGCCAGCAGCCCAGGGGTTAGCAATCAGCCCCAGCATTTT. Complete variable domain (other parts from reference TRBV5-1 and TRBJ1-5): KAGVTQTPRYLIKTRGQQVTLSCSPISGHRSVSWYQQTPGQGLQFLFEYFSETQRNKGNFPGRFSGRQFSNSRSEMNVSTLELGDSALYLCASSPGVSNQPQHFGDGTRLSIL.

Many counts were recorded for this clonotype. This chain connects TRBV7-2 to TRBJ1-1; the match to TRBD1 covers 10 bases. From germline, CDR1 is SGHTA and CDR2 FQGNSA. The CDR3 totals 13 residues. The V and J ends lost 4 bases and 11 bases, in that order; junction bases with no gene match: 7. The CDR3 DNA reads as TGTGCCAGCAGCTCGACAGGGGGCAAAAGGGCTTTCTTT. Translated, it gives CASSSTGGKRAFF.

This clonotype was observed many times. This sequence joins TRBV20-1 and TRBJ2-7; 8 bases match TRBD2. The CDR3 is made up of 15 amino acids. Trimming took 4 bases from V and 0 from J; bases not matched to a gene: 8. Germline V gene data show CDR1 as DFQATT and CDR2 as SNEGSKA (reference sequence). CDR3 bases: TGCAGTGCTACAAACCCCGGGACTAGCTCCTACGAGCAGTACTTC. This encodes CSATNPGTSSYEQYF.

This clonotype has at least ten counts. The J gene is TRBJ2-4, the V gene TRBV15, with D perhaps matching TRBD2 (6 bases). The CDR3 loop spans 15 amino acids. Trimming removed 3 bases at V and 0 bases at J, with 9 bases between. The germline V gene encodes CDR1 LNHNV and CDR2 YYDKDF (reference sequence). The chain's CDR3 is CATSSGGLAKNIQYF. The CDR3 DNA follows: TGTGCCACCAGCAGCGGAGGGCTAGCCAAAAACATTCAGTACTTC.

This clonotype has ten or more counts. V and J are TRBV29-1 and TRBJ1-2, with a tentative D call TRBD1 (6 bases). Trimming pared 3 bases from V and 5 bases from J, leaving 13 bases between. Germline values: CDR1 SQVTM, CDR2 ANQGSEA. The CDR3 runs to 13 residues. DNA of the CDR3: TGCAGCGTTGAGATGGGGGCCGGATATGGCTACACCTTC. Translating gives CSVEMGAGYGYTF.

This clonotype showed up just a few times. A much larger clone sits a single nucleotide away, making a read error possible. The chain carries TRBV6-2 or TRBV6-3 and TRBJ2-5, with 9 bases identical to TRBD1. CDR1 and CDR2 (germline): MNHEY, SVGEGT. The length of the CDR3 is 16 residues. With V trimmed by 4 bases and J by 3 bases, 9 bases remained unmatched. The CDR3 spells CASSSDRGVIEETQYF. CDR3 nucleotide sequence: TGTGCCAGCAGTTCAGACAGGGGGGTAATAGAAGAGACCCAGTACTTC.

This clonotype was seen many times. This rearrangement joins TRBV12-3 or TRBV12-4 to TRBJ1-2; D gene ambiguous. The CDR3 sequence is 12 residues long. V shed 5 bases and J shed 11 bases, with 15 bases lying between them. The chain's CDR3 is CASSEALSGYTF. CDR3 nucleotide sequence: TGTGCCAGCAGTGAAGCCCTGAGTGGATACACCTTC.

Comment on this clonotype: No conserved phenylalanine or tryptophan is present at the end of the CDR3, so a read error is the likely explanation. The chain uses TRBV6-1 and TRBJ2-7; possible D gene TRBD1, 7 bases. Trimming took off 8 bases at V and 1 base at J, with 18 bases between the two ends. The CDR3 consists of 15 residues. Germline values: CDR1 MNHNS, CDR2 SASEGT. CDR3 residues: CASAECQGGSYEQYY. The CDR3 bases are TGTGCCAGCGCGGAGTGCCAGGGGGGATCCTACGAGCAGTACTAC.

This clonotype has just a few counts. A much more abundant neighbour one base away suggests this may be a read error. This chain links TRBV6-2 or TRBV6-3 with TRBJ2-7; 8 bases fit TRBD1. The CDR3 is made up of 16 amino acids. V shed 0 bases, J shed 5 bases, and the junction held 9 bases outside the gene matches. Germline CDR1 reads MNHEY; CDR2 reads SVGEGT. CDR3 sequence (DNA): TGTGCCAGCAGTTACTCCAGGACAGGGTTCGTGAACGAGCAGTACTTC. Protein: CASSYSRTGFVNEQYF.

This clonotype has at least ten counts. The chain is built from TRBV2 and TRBJ1-5; D is possibly TRBD1 (5 bases). The CDR3 is 13 amino acids. V was clipped by 7 bases and J by 5 bases, with 12 bases between them. In germline, CDR1 is SNHLY, CDR2 FYNNEI. CDR3 bases: TGTGCCAGCATTCGACAGAGGGATCAGCCCCAGCATTTT. This encodes CASIRQRDQPQHF. Filled out from reference TRBV2 and TRBJ1-5, the complete variable domain reads EPEVTQTPSHQVTQMGQEVILRCVPISNHLYFYWYRQILGQKVEFLVSFYNNEISEKSEIFDDQFSVERPDGSNFTLKIRSTKLEDSAMYFCASIRQRDQPQHFGDGTRLSIL.

This clonotype was picked up a small number of times. The chain uses TRBV4-1 and TRBJ1-6; 9 positions agree with TRBD1. Per the germline V gene, CDR1 is MGHRA and CDR2 is YSYEKL. The CDR3 is 15 amino acids. V lost 4 bases and J lost 10; bases outside the gene matches: 8. CDR3 amino acids: CASSPAGTGRSPLHF. The CDR3 DNA reads TGCGCCAGCAGCCCCGCCGGGACAGGGAGATCACCCCTCCACTTT.

This clonotype was observed a handful of times. The rearrangement links TRBV9 to TRBJ2-2; 7 bases line up with TRBD1. In germline, CDR1 is SGDLS, CDR2 YYNGEE. CDR3 size: 16 residues. Unmatched junction bases numbered 8, after V lost 4 bases and J lost 2 bases. DNA of the CDR3: TGTGCCAGCAGCACAAGTAGGGACAGAAACACCGGGGAGCTGTTTTTT. Its translation: CASSTSRDRNTGELFF.

This clonotype was seen more than once but under ten times. Mismatch with germline at one junction end may stem from a read error. CDR3 residues: CASSLGPNTEACF. CDR3 nucleotides: TGTGCCAGCAGCTTAGGACCGAACACTGAAGCTTGCTTT. The chain joins TRBV7-2 to TRBJ1-1; D is unresolved. The CDR3 contains 13 residues. Germline CDR1 reads SGHTA; CDR2 reads FQGNSA.